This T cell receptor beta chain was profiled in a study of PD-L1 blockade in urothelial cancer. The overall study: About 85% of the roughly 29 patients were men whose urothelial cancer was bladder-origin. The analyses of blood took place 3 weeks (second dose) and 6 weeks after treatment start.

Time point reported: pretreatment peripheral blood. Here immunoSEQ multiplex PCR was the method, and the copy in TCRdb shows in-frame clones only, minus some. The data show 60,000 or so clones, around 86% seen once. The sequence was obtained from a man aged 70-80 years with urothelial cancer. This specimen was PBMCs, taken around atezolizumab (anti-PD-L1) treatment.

In nucleotides, the CDR3 is TGTGCCAGCAGCGTAGGGGGCAATTCCTACAATGAGCAGTTCTTC. Translated, it gives CASSVGGNSYNEQFF. V gene TRBV9 combines with J gene TRBJ2-1; the D gene is possibly TRBD1 (5 bases). Per germline, CDR1 SGDLS and CDR2 YYNGEE. Deletions cut 0 bases from V and 1 base from J, with 8 bases between. The length of the CDR3 is 15 residues.